The clone carrying this TCR beta chain was observed a handful of times. Its antigen is still unknown. V gave up 0 bases and J gave up 5 bases; unmatched junction bases: 5. Germline V gene sequence: CDR1 DFQATT, CDR2 SNEGSKA (reference sequence). This CDR3 has 14 amino acids. The record originates from a study of T-cell memory formation after mild COVID-19. Whole-study context: The study found TCR clusters largely donor specific. Study results and caveats: Pre-infection memory harbored some responding clones, suggesting cross-reactive memory joined. Contracting clones localized mainly to CM and EM when CD4+ and mainly to EMRA when CD8+.

cDNA libraries for TCR alpha and TCR beta, carrying sample barcodes and UMIs, came from 5'RACE with constant-segment primers. In TCRdb, the 5' RACE reads were re-called with MiXCR into one record per CDR3 protein. The repertoire holds 350,000 to 500,000 distinct CDR3 sequences, about a sixth seen once, with roughly a fifth in the top ten. This receptor was obtained from a man aged 18 to 30 who had mild COVID-19 (a few samples of this study predate the infection). Cell type and time point are not known. Sample: PBMCs or a T cell subset sorted from them (not recorded which). V gene TRBV20-1 combines with J gene TRBJ2-5; 8 bases match TRBD1. The CDR3, as DNA: TGCAGTGCTAGAGAGGGCAGGGGGCTGGAGACCCAGTACTTC. This encodes CSAREGRGLETQYF.